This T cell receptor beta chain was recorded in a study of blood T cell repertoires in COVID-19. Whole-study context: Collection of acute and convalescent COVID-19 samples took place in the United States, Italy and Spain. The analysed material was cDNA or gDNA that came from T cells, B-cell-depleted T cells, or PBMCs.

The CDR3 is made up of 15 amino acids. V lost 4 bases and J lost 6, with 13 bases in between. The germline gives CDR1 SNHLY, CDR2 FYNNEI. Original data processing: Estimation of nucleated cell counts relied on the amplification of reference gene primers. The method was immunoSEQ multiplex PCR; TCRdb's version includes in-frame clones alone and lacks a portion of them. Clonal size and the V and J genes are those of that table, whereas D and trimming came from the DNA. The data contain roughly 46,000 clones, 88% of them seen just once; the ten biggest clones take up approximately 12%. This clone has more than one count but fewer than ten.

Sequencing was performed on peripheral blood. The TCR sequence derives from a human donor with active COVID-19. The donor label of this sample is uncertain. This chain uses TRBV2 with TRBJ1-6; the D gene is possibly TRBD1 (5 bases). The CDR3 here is CASSGQTTANSPLHF. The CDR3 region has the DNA TGTGCCAGCAGTGGACAGACGACTGCTAATTCACCCCTCCACTTT. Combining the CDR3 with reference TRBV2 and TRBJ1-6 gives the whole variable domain EPEVTQTPSHQVTQMGQEVILRCVPISNHLYFYWYRQILGQKVEFLVSFYNNEISEKSEIFDDQFSVERPDGSNFTLKIRSTKLEDSAMYFCASSGQTTANSPLHFGNGTRLTVT.